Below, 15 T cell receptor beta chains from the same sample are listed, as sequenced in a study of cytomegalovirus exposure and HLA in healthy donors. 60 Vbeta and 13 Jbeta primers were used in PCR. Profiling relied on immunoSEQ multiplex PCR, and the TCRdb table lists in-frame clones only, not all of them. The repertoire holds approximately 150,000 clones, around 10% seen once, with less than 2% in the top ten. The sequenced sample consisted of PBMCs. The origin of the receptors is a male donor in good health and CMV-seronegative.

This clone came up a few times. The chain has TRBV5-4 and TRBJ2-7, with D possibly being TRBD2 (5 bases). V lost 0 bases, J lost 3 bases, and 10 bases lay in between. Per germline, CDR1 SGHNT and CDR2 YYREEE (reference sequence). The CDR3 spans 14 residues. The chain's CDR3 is CASSLAGIRYEQYF. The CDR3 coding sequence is TGTGCCAGCAGCTTGGCGGGGATCCGCTACGAGCAGTACTTC.

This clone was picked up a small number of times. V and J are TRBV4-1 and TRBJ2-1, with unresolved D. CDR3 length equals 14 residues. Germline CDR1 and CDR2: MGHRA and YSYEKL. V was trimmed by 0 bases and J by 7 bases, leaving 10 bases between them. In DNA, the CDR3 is TGCGCCAGCAGCCAAGATACTCAGGTAAATGAGCAGTTCTTC. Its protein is CASSQDTQVNEQFF.

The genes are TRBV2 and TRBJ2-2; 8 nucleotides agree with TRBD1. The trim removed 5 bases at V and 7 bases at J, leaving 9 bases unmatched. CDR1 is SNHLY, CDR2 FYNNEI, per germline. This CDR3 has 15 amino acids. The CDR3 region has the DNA TGTGCCAGCAGTTCTAGGACAGGGTCAGGCGGGGAGCTGTTTTTT. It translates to CASSSRTGSGGELFF.

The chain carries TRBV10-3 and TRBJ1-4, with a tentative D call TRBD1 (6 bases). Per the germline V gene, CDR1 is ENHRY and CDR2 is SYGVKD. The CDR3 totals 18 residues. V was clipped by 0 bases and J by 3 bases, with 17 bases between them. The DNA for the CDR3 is TGTGCCATCAGTGAGTCGTCGGGGAGGGGGACACCTAATGAAAAACTGTTTTTT. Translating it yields CAISESSGRGTPNEKLFF.

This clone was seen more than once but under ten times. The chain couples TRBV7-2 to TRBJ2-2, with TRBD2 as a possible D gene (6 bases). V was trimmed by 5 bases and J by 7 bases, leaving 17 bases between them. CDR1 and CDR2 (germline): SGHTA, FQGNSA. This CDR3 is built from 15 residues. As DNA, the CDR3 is TGTGCCAGCAGCCCCTGGAGGGGCGCGAACGGGGAGCTGTTTTTT. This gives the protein CASSPWRGANGELFF.

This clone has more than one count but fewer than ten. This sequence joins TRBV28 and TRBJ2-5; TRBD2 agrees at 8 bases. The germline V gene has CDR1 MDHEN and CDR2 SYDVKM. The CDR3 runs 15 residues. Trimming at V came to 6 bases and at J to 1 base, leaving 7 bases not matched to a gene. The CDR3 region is CASSPGLVPQETQYF. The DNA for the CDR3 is TGTGCCAGCAGCCCGGGACTAGTCCCCCAAGAGACCCAGTACTTC.

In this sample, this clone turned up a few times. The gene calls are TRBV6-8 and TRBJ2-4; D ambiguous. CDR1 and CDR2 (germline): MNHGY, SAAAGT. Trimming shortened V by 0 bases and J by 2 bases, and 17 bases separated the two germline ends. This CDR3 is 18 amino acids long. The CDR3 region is CASSYSPISPRSKNIQYF. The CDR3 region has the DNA TGTGCCAGCAGTTACTCCCCTATTAGTCCGAGGTCCAAAAACATTCAGTACTTC.

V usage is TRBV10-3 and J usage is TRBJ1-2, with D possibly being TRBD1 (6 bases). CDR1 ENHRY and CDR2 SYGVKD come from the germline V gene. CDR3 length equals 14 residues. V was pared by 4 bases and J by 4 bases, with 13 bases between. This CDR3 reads CAISGTTGGYGYTF. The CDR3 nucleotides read TGTGCCATCAGTGGGACGACAGGAGGCTATGGCTACACCTTC.

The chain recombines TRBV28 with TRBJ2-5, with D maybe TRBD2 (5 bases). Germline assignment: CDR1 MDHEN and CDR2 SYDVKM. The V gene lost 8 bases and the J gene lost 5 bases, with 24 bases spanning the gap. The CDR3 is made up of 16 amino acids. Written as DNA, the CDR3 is TGTGCCAGCTCTCCAAGGCTAGCTTCAGTTGGGGAGACCCAGTACTTC. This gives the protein CASSPRLASVGETQYF.

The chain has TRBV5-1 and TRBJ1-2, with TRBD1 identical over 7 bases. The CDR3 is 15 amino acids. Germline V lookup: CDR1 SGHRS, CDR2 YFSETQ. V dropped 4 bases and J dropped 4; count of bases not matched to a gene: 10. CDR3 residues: CASSTGTASLYGYTF. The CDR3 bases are TGCGCCAGCAGCACTGGGACAGCAAGTCTCTATGGCTACACCTTC. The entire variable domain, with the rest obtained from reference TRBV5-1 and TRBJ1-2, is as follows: KAGVTQTPRYLIKTRGQQVTLSCSPISGHRSVSWYQQTPGQGLQFLFEYFSETQRNKGNFPGRFSGRQFSNSRSEMNVSTLELGDSALYLCASSTGTASLYGYTFGSGTRLTVV.

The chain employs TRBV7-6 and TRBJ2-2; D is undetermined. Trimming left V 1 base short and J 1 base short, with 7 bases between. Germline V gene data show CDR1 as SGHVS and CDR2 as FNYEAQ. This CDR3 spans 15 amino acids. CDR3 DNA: TGTGCCAGCAGCTTAGAGAAGCGGAACACCGGGGAGCTGTTTTTT. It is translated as CASSLEKRNTGELFF.

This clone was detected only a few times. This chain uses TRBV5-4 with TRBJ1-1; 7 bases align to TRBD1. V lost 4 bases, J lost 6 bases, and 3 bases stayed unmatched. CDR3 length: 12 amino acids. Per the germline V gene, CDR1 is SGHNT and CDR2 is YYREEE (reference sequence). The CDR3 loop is CASSGGQPEAFF. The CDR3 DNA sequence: TGTGCCAGCAGCGGGGGACAGCCTGAAGCTTTCTTT.

The CDR3 here is CAIQAGTGIGLTEAFF. CDR3 DNA: TGTGCCATCCAAGCTGGGACAGGGATTGGGCTGACCGAAGCTTTCTTT. The rearrangement joins TRBV10-3 to TRBJ1-1; TRBD1 aligns across 9 bases. The J segment lost 8 bases and the V segment lost 8 bases, leaving 18 bases of the junction unmatched. This CDR3 spans 16 amino acids. CDR1 and CDR2 (germline): ENHRY, SYGVKD.

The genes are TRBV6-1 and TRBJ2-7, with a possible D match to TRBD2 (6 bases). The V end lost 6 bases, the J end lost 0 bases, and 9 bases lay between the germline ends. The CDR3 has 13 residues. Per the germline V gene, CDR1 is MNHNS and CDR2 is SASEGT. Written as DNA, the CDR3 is TGTGCCAGCAGAGCCGGGGGCTCCTACGAGCAGTACTTC. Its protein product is CASRAGGSYEQYF.

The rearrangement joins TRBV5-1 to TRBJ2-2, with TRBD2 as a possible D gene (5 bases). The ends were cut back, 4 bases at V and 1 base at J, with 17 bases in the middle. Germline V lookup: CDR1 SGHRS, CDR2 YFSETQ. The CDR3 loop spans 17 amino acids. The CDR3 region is CASSGPRGVQNTGELFF. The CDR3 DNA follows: TGCGCCAGCAGCGGTCCACGGGGAGTTCAGAACACCGGGGAGCTGTTTTTT.